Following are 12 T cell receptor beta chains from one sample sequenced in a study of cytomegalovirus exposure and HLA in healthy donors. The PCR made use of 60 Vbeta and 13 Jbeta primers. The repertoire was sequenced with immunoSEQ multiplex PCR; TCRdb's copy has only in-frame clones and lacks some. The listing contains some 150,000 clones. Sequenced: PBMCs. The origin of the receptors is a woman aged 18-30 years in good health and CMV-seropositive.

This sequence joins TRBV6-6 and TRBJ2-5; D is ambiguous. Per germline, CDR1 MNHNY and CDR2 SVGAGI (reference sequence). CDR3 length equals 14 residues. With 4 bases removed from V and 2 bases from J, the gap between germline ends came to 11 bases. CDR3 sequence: CASSLGGEQETQYF. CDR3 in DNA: TGTGCCAGCAGTTTAGGTGGAGAACAAGAGACCCAGTACTTC.

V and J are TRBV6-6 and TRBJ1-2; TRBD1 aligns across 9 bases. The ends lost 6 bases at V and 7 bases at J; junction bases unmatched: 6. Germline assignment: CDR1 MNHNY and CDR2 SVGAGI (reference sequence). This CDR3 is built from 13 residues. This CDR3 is CASSLGTGRGYTF. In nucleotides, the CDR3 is TGTGCCAGCAGCCTCGGGACAGGGCGTGGCTACACCTTC.

The CDR3 DNA sequence: TGTGCCAGCAGTTACTCGACAGCACAAGAGACCCAGTACTTC. Protein sequence: CASSYSTAQETQYF. V and J are TRBV6-5 and TRBJ2-5; maybe TRBD1 (5 bases). Germline values: CDR1 MNHEY, CDR2 SVGAGI. The CDR3 sequence is 14 residues long. V was clipped by 0 bases and J by 2 bases, with 7 bases between them.

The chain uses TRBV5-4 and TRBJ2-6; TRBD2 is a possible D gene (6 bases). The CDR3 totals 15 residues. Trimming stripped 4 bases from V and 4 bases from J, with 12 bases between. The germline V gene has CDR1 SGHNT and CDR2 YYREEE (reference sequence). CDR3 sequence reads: CASSPGGRGANVLTF. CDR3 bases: TGTGCCAGCAGCCCCGGTGGGAGGGGGGCCAACGTCCTGACTTTC. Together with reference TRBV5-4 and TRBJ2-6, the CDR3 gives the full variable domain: ETGVTQSPTHLIKTRGQQVTLRCSSQSGHNTVSWYQQALGQGPQFIFQYYREEENGRGNFPPRFSGLQFPNYSSELNVNALELDDSALYLCASSPGGRGANVLTFGAGSRLTVL.

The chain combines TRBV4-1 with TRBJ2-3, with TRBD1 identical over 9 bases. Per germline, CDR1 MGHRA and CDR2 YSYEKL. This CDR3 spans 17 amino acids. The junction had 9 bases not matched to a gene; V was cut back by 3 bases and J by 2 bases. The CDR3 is CASSQIAGTGPTDTQYF. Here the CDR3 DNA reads TGCGCCAGCAGCCAGATCGCCGGGACAGGGCCCACAGATACGCAGTATTTT.

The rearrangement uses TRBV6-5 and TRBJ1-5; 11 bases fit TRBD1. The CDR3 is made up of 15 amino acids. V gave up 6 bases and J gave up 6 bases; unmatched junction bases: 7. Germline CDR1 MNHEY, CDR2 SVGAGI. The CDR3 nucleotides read TGTGCCAGCAGCAATGGACAGGGGGCGATTCAGCCCCAGCATTTT. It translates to CASSNGQGAIQPQHF.

CDR3 DNA sequence: TGTGCCAGCAGCCTATCTCGGGGGAGTCAATCATCCTACGAGCAGTACTTC. The encoded protein is CASSLSRGSQSSYEQYF. This chain joins TRBV11-1 and TRBJ2-7; tentative D call: TRBD2 (6 bases). There are 17 residues in the CDR3. The ends were cut back, 5 bases at V and 1 base at J, with 21 bases in the middle. From germline, CDR1 is SGHAT and CDR2 FQDESV (reference sequence).

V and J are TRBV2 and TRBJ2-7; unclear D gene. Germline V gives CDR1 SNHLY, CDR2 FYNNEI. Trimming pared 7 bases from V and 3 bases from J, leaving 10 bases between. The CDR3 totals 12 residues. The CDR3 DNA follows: TGTGCCAGCACCGTGCAGAACTACGAGCAGTACTTC. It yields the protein CASTVQNYEQYF.

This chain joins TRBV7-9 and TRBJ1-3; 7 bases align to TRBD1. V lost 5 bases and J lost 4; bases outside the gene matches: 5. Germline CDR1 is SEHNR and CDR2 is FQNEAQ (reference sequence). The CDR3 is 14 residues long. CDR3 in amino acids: CASSTRQGGNTIYF. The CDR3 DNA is TGTGCCAGCAGCACGCGACAGGGAGGAAACACCATATATTTT.

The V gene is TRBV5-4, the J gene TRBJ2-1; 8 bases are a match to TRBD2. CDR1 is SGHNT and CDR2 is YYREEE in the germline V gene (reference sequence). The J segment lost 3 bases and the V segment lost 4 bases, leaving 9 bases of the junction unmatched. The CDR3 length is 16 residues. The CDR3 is CASSPATSGNYNEQFF. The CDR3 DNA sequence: TGTGCCAGCAGCCCGGCTACTAGCGGAAACTACAATGAGCAGTTCTTC.

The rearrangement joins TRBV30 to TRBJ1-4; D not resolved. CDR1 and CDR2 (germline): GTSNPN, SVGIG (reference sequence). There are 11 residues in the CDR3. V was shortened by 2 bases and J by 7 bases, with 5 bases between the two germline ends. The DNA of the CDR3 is TGTGCCTGGAGTATGGCTGAAAAACTGTTTTTT. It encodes CAWSMAEKLFF. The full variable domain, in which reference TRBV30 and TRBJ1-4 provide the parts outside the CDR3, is SQTIHQWPATLVQPVGSPLSLECTVEGTSNPNLYWYRQAAGRGLQLLFYSVGIGQISSEVPQNLSASRPQDRQFILSSKKLLLSDSGFYLCAWSMAEKLFFGSGTQLSVL.

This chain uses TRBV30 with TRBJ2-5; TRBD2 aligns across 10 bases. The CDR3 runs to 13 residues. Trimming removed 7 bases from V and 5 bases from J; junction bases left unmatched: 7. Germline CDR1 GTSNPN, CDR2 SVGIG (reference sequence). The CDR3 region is CAFIAGGGETQYF. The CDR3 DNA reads TGTGCCTTCATAGCGGGGGGTGGGGAGACCCAGTACTTC.